A selection of T cell receptor beta chains follows, all from one sample in a study of T cell repertoires in ileal Crohn's disease. Using immunoSEQ multiplex PCR, the repertoire was profiled, and TCRdb retains in-frame clones only, with some absent. The sample lists some 8,000 clones, 80% occurring once. Sequenced input: ileal tissue. The receptors were sampled from an adult with Crohn's disease. CDR3s include the opening cysteine and the closing phenylalanine or tryptophan. D genes are given only for firm matches. Not all rows give a size; the values are once, few, many and, for expanded clones, a class.

J gene | V gene | clone size | D gene | CDR3 DNA | CDR3 protein
TRBJ1-2 | TRBV6-1 | few | . | TGTGCCAGCAGTCTAAACAGGGAAGGCTACACCTTC | CASSLNREGYTF
TRBJ2-1 | TRBV7-2 | . | TRBD2 | TGTGCCAGCAGCTTAGGTGCGGGCGGGAGCTCCTACAATGAGCAGTTCTTC | CASSLGAGGSSYNEQFF
TRBJ2-1 | TRBV12-5 | . | . | TGTGCTAGTGGTTTGTACAATGAGCAGTTCTTC | CASGLYNEQFF
TRBJ2-1 | TRBV4-3 | once | TRBD1 | TGCGCCAGCAGCCAACGCGGACAGGGGAGTGAGCAGTTCTTC | CASSQRGQGSEQFF
TRBJ1-1 | TRBV30 | . | . | TGTGCCTGGAGAGAAAAGGGAGGGAGTACTGAAGCTTTCTTT | CAWREKGGSTEAFF
TRBJ1-4 | TRBV7-8 | few | . | TGTGCCAGCAGCTTAGACGCTCTTAATGAAAAACTGTTTTTT | CASSLDALNEKLFF
TRBJ2-7 | TRBV6-1 | . | . | TGTGCCAGCAGTGAGTCAGACCCCTACGAGCAGTACTTC | CASSESDPYEQYF
TRBJ1-2 | TRBV25-1 | . | TRBD1 | TGTGCCAGCAGCCAGACAGGGGGCTTGGGGGGCTACACCTTC | CASSQTGGLGGYTF
TRBJ2-5 | TRBV4-1 | few | . | TGCGCCAGCAGCTTCAGGGGAGAGACCCAGTACTTC | CASSFRGETQYF
TRBJ2-5 | TRBV6-5 | once | TRBD2 | TGTGCCAGCACTCCGGGTGGGACTAGCGGGAACCAGTACTTC | CASTPGGTSGNQYF
TRBJ1-2 | TRBV19 | . | TRBD1 | TGTGCCAGTAGGGACAGGGTTGGCTACACCTTC | CASRDRVGYTF
TRBJ2-7 | TRBV7-8 | . | . | TGTGCCAGCAGCTTAACCGGGCCAGTCTCCTACGAGCAGTACTTC | CASSLTGPVSYEQYF
TRBJ2-1 | TRBV7-2 | few | . | TGTGCCAGCAGGGCCGGGCCCTACCTCGGCAATGAGCAGTTCTTC | CASRAGPYLGNEQFF
TRBJ2-5 | TRBV5-6 | . | TRBD2 | TGTGCCAGCAGCTTGGGGGCTAGCGGGCTTAAAGAGACCCAGTACTTC | CASSLGASGLKETQYF
TRBJ2-7 | TRBV2 | . | . | TGTGCCAGCAGTGAACAACAGGGTGTCGAGCAGTACTTC | CASSEQQGVEQYF
TRBJ1-3 | TRBV9 | . | . | TGTGCCAGCAGCGCAGGCCCCACGGGAGTCTCTGGAAACACCATATATTTT | CASSAGPTGVSGNTIYF
TRBJ1-5 | TRBV30 | . | . | TGTGCCTGGAGTAAACAGGGAAGCAATCAGCCCCAGCATTTT | CAWSKQGSNQPQHF
TRBJ2-7 | TRBV10-3 | . | . | TGTGCCATCAGCCCGTATCTGGCGGCTGGTAGCTCCTACGAGCAGTACTTC | CAISPYLAAGSSYEQYF
TRBJ2-5 | TRBV5-1 | . | TRBD1 | TGCGCCAGCAGGGACAGGACGGAGACCCAGTACTTC | CASRDRTETQYF
TRBJ1-1 | TRBV27 | . | TRBD1 | TGTGCCAGCAGTTTATCCGGACAGGGAGGCACTGAAGCTTTCTTT | CASSLSGQGGTEAFF
TRBJ2-5 | TRBV19 | . | . | TGTGCCAGTAGCCAGGATTGGTACCAAGAGACCCAGTACTTC | CASSQDWYQETQYF
TRBJ1-4 | TRBV18 | . | TRBD1 | TGTGCCAGCTCACCAATTCTCGGGACAGGCCTTATCGGGAAGGAAAAACTGTTTTTT | CASSPILGTGLIGKEKLFF
TRBJ2-1 | TRBV27 | . | TRBD2 | TGTGCCAGCAATAATCAGCGGGGGAATGAGCAGTTCTTC | CASNNQRGNEQFF
TRBJ2-7 | TRBV18 | . | . | TGTGCCAGCTCGGCCGACTATTTTAACGAGCAGTACTTC | CASSADYFNEQYF
TRBJ1-1 | TRBV27 | . | . | TGTGCCAGCATGTATGGGGCTGAAGCTTTCTTT | CASMYGAEAFF
TRBJ2-5 | TRBV27 | . | TRBD2 | TGTGCCAGCAGCCCCCACTGGGGGACTAGTGGGGAGACCCAGTACTTC | CASSPHWGTSGETQYF
TRBJ1-2 | TRBV5-4 | . | . | TGTGCCAGCAGCTTGGAACAGGGTGGGATCGGCTACACCTTC | CASSLEQGGIGYTF
TRBJ1-3 | TRBV6-5 | . | . | TGTGCCAGCAGTTACTCGAAATATGGAAACACCATATATTTT | CASSYSKYGNTIYF
TRBJ2-2 | TRBV4-2 | . | . | TGTGCCAGCAGCCAAGGTTGGGAGTCCGGGGAGCTGTTTTTT | CASSQGWESGELFF
TRBJ1-3 | TRBV9 | . | . | TGTGCCAGCAGCGAAACCCCCATCTTAGGCTCTGGAAACACCATATATTTT | CASSETPILGSGNTIYF
TRBJ2-1 | TRBV19 | . | . | TGTGCCAGTAGTACCGGGACTCGGGGTCACAATGAGCAGTTCTTC | CASSTGTRGHNEQFF
TRBJ2-1 | TRBV6-6 | few | . | TGTGCCAGCACCTCGAATGCGAATGAGCAGTTCTTC | CASTSNANEQFF
TRBJ2-7 | TRBV5-5 | few | . | TGTGCCAGCCTCCAAATGTACAGCTCCTACGAGCAGTACTTC | CASLQMYSSYEQYF
TRBJ2-3 | TRBV4-2 | . | TRBD1 | TGTGCCAGCAGCCAAGTAAAGGGGGCGATAGATACGCAGTATTTT | CASSQVKGAIDTQYF
TRBJ1-2 | TRBV13 | . | . | TGTGCCAGCAGCTTCTGGCAGGGGTCGAGGGGCTACACCTTC | CASSFWQGSRGYTF
TRBJ2-2 | TRBV5-1 | . | TRBD1 | TGCGCCAGCAGCCCGGACAGGGTGAGGACCGGGGAGCTGTTTTTT | CASSPDRVRTGELFF
TRBJ1-5 | TRBV11-2 | . | TRBD1 | TGTGCCAGCAGCTTAGGGGGACAGGGTAGCAATCAGCCCCAGCATTTT | CASSLGGQGSNQPQHF
TRBJ2-5 | TRBV7-9 | . | . | TGTGCCAGCAGCTTCCGGGGAGGCCTTCAAGAGACCCAGTACTTC | CASSFRGGLQETQYF
TRBJ2-2 | TRBV7-8 | . | TRBD2 | TGTGCCAGCAGCTTAGTTTCAGCGGGAGTCACCGGGGAGCTGTTTTTT | CASSLVSAGVTGELFF
TRBJ2-1 | TRBV7-3 | . | . | TGTGCCAGCAGCCTTCCTTACGGGAGCGAGCAGTTCTTC | CASSLPYGSEQFF
TRBJ2-2 | TRBV21-1 | . | . | TGTGCCAGCAGCAAAGCTCGAGTCGGGGGCCCGAACACCGGGGAGCTGTTTTTT | CASSKARVGGPNTGELFF
TRBJ2-2 | TRBV21-1 | . | . | TGTGCCAGCAACCCGAGGGGGACAGGGGGTTTTTTTAACACCGGGGAGCTGTTTTTT | CASNPRGTGGFFNTGELFF
TRBJ1-3 | TRBV6-5 | . | TRBD1 | TGTGCCAGCAGCCCATACGGACAGGGGCAAAACACCATATATTTT | CASSPYGQGQNTIYF
TRBJ2-3 | TRBV5-1 | . | TRBD2 | TGCGCCAGCAGCCCTATGACTAGCGGACCTAGCACAGATACGCAGTATTTT | CASSPMTSGPSTDTQYF
TRBJ2-6 | TRBV7-3 | . | TRBD2 | TGTGCCAGCAGCTTAACAACGGGAGGTACCGGGGCCAACGTCCTGACTTTC | CASSLTTGGTGANVLTF
TRBJ2-7 | TRBV27 | . | . | TGTGCCAGCAGTTTAGTGGGGGGCGCTTTTCACGAGCAGTACTTC | CASSLVGGAFHEQYF